Below, 20 T cell receptor beta chains from the same sample are listed, as sequenced in a study of T-cell memory formation after mild COVID-19 (dated by TCRdb to about 2021). Library preparation used 5' RACE. These reads were obtained on an Illumina NovaSeq 6000. Starting from the raw public reads, TCRdb applied fastp trimming at Q25, assembled clones with MiXCR and retained in-frame beta chains. Rows matching on CDR3 protein sequence are summarized as one entry with the most common DNA and genes. Here the sample has fewer than 350,000 distinct CDR3 sequences; under 20% occur a single time. 23% of the sample rests with the top ten. Sequenced input: PBMCs or a T cell subset sorted from them (not recorded which). These receptors all come from a man between 18 and 29 years old who had mild COVID-19 (a few samples of this study predate the infection). The sample titles of this study are shuffled in the database, so cell type and time point are left out; the donor was told from shared clones.

This clonotype turned up a few times. This rearrangement joins TRBV4-1 to TRBJ1-6, with D possibly matching TRBD1 (5 bases). Germline assignment: CDR1 MGHRA and CDR2 YSYEKL. The CDR3 consists of 18 residues. Trimming removed 1 base from V and 6 bases from J, with 19 bases in between. The CDR3 loop reads CASSQGQLGGRFNSPLHF. CDR3 bases: TGCGCCAGCAGCCAAGGACAGTTAGGTGGACGGTTTAATTCACCCCTCCACTTT.

V is TRBV5-5 and J is TRBJ1-2; D remains unclear. The CDR3 is 16 amino acids. Germline V gives CDR1 SGHKS, CDR2 YYEKEE (reference sequence). Trimming stripped 2 bases from V and 0 bases from J, with 14 bases between. CDR3 nucleotides: TGTGCCAGCAGCTTTGACTTAGTGGGTACTAACTATGGCTACACCTTC. The encoded protein is CASSFDLVGTNYGYTF. The variable domain in full, completed from reference TRBV5-5 and TRBJ1-2, reads DAGVTQSPTHLIKTRGQQVTLRCSPISGHKSVSWYQQVLGQGPQFIFQYYEKEERGRGNFPDRFSARQFPNYSSELNVNALLLGDSALYLCASSFDLVGTNYGYTFGSGTRLTVV.

The chain uses TRBV4-2 and TRBJ1-3; 8 bases are a match to TRBD1. Trimming removed 0 bases from V and 4 bases from J; junction bases left unmatched: 11. The CDR3 sequence is 18 residues long. CDR1 and CDR2 (germline): LGHNA, YNFKEQ. The CDR3 region is CASSQEGQGAILGNTIYF. The CDR3 nucleotides are TGTGCCAGCAGCCAAGAAGGCCAGGGGGCGATTCTAGGAAACACCATATATTTT.

The chain uses TRBV7-9 and TRBJ2-4; D is unresolved. In germline, CDR1 is SEHNR, CDR2 FQNEAQ (reference sequence). V was trimmed by 5 bases and J by 9 bases, leaving 20 bases between them. CDR3 length equals 15 residues. Written as DNA, the CDR3 is TGTGCCAGCAGCCCAGGAACGTACGGTATGAGCATTCAGTACTTC. It translates to CASSPGTYGMSIQYF.

This clonotype came up a few times. The chain links TRBV14 to TRBJ2-5; D possibly corresponds to TRBD1 (5 bases). The V end lost 4 bases, the J end lost 2 bases, and 14 bases lay between the germline ends. This CDR3 region has 15 residues. Germline lookup yields CDR1 SGHDN and CDR2 FVKESK. CDR3 nucleotide sequence: TGTGCCAGCAGCCTACGAAGGACACTTCAAGAGACCCAGTACTTC. It translates to CASSLRRTLQETQYF.

The V call is TRBV12-3 or TRBV12-4, the J call TRBJ1-2, with no clear D. The CDR3 extends over 13 amino acids. V lost 2 bases, J lost 3 bases, and 7 bases lay in between. The CDR3 DNA sequence: TGTGCCAGCAGTTTATCCGAGGACTATGGCTACACCTTC. Protein sequence: CASSLSEDYGYTF.

This chain links TRBV10-3 with TRBJ1-1, with unresolved D. CDR1 is ENHRY, CDR2 SYGVKD, per germline. The CDR3 runs 14 residues. V lost 3 bases and J 1 base, leaving 9 bases between the germline ends. The CDR3 sequence: CAISEGRKNTEAFF. CDR3 sequence (DNA): TGTGCCATCAGTGAAGGCAGAAAGAACACTGAAGCTTTCTTT.

This clonotype has more than one count but fewer than ten. The rearrangement links TRBV24-1 to TRBJ2-3; D is perhaps TRBD1 (5 bases). Germline CDR1 is KGHDR and CDR2 is SFDVKD. This CDR3 is built from 12 residues. With 7 bases removed from V and 3 bases from J, the gap between germline ends came to 7 bases. This CDR3 is CATRGETDTQYF. The DNA of the CDR3 is TGTGCCACCAGAGGGGAAACAGATACGCAGTATTTT.

In this sample, this clonotype turned up many times. The chain's CDR3 is CASSQEGLWGETQYF. The CDR3 DNA sequence: TGCGCCAGCAGCCAAGAGGGCTTGTGGGGCGAGACCCAGTACTTC. The rearrangement links TRBV4-3 to TRBJ2-5; weak D call: TRBD1 (5 bases). CDR1 is LGHNA, CDR2 YSLEER, per germline. The V end lost 0 bases, the J end lost 5 bases, and 13 bases lay between the germline ends. CDR3 size: 15 residues.

This clonotype was seen more than once but under ten times. The chain carries TRBV5-1 and TRBJ1-2; D is unclear. The germline V and J ends were trimmed by 0 bases and 7 bases, with 7 bases remaining between them. From germline, CDR1 is SGHRS and CDR2 YFSETQ. The CDR3 covers 12 residues. CDR3: CASSLGRGGYTF. The CDR3 coding sequence is TGCGCCAGCAGCTTGGGTCGGGGTGGCTACACCTTC.

This clonotype has only a few counts. The V call is TRBV7-3, the J call TRBJ1-2; 9 positions agree with TRBD1. CDR3 length: 13 amino acids. CDR1 and CDR2 from the germline V gene are SGHTA and FQGTGA. The junction had 11 bases not matched to a gene; V was cut back by 5 bases and J by 13 bases. CDR3 bases: TGTGCCAGCAGCACCCGGACAGGGGAAGATGGCACCTTC. Protein: CASSTRTGEDGTF.

In this sample, this clonotype turned up a few times. The CDR3 here is CASSPPGLAGGSTDTQYF. CDR3 in DNA: TGTGCCAGCAGTCCACCGGGACTAGCGGGGGGTAGCACAGATACGCAGTATTTT. V and J are TRBV12-3 or TRBV12-4 and TRBJ2-3, with 15 bases aligning to TRBD2. The length of the CDR3 is 18 residues. The V gene end was trimmed by 5 bases and the J gene end by 0 bases; junction bases not matched to a gene: 6.

This chain joins TRBV7-9 and TRBJ1-1; D gene uncertain. V was shortened by 2 bases and J by 6 bases, with 7 bases between the two germline ends. The germline V gene has CDR1 SEHNR and CDR2 FQNEAQ (reference sequence). There are 12 residues in the CDR3. The DNA for the CDR3 is TGTGCCAGCAGCTTACAGGACGCTGAAGCTTTCTTT. Translated: CASSLQDAEAFF.

V is TRBV10-3 and J is TRBJ2-5; tentatively, D is TRBD2 (5 bases). The CDR3 spans 11 residues. Trimming pared 10 bases from V and 5 bases from J, leaving 11 bases between. Germline values: CDR1 ENHRY, CDR2 SYGVKD. The CDR3 DNA reads as TGTGCCACACTAGGTGCGGAGACCCAGTACTTC. This gives the protein CATLGAETQYF.

This rearrangement joins TRBV7-8 to TRBJ2-5; a possible D gene is TRBD1 (6 bases). The CDR3 sequence is 15 residues long. Between the trimmed V and J ends, which lost 5 bases and 7 bases, there was a span of 20 bases. Germline values: CDR1 SGHVS, CDR2 FQNEAQ. The CDR3 spells CASSPGQYSEGTQYF. CDR3 nucleotides: TGTGCCAGCAGCCCGGGACAATACTCAGAGGGGACCCAGTACTTC. The whole variable domain, remainder taken from reference TRBV7-8 and TRBJ2-5, is GAGVSQSPRYKVAKRGQDVALRCDPISGHVSLFWYQQALGQGPEFLTYFQNEAQLDKSGLPSDRFFAERPEGSVSTLKIQRTQQEDSAVYLCASSPGQYSEGTQYFGPGTRLLVL.

The chain joins TRBV18 to TRBJ2-7; D is perhaps TRBD1 (7 bases). Germline-derived CDR1 and CDR2 are KGHSH and LQKENI. V was trimmed by 5 bases and J by 5 bases, leaving 16 bases between them. The CDR3 is made up of 14 amino acids. CDR3 bases: TGTGCCAGCTCATCCTCCAGGGGGGACCACGAGCAGTACGTC. Translation gives CASSSSRGDHEQYV.

This CDR3 reads CATKPPGGKTQYF. CDR3 sequence (DNA): TGTGCCACCAAACCGCCCGGGGGAAAGACCCAGTACTTC. The rearrangement links TRBV6-6 to TRBJ2-5; the D gene is possibly TRBD2 (6 bases). CDR3 length equals 13 residues. Germline CDR1 reads MNHNY; CDR2 reads SVGAGI (reference sequence). Trimming took off 10 bases at V and 6 bases at J, with 18 bases between the two ends.

This clonotype has just a few counts. V usage is TRBV5-1 and J usage is TRBJ1-4; D is uncertain. The length of the CDR3 is 14 residues. The ends were cut back, 0 bases at V and 6 bases at J, with 9 bases in the middle. Per the germline V gene, CDR1 is SGHRS and CDR2 is YFSETQ. The DNA of the CDR3 is TGCGCCAGCAGCTTGGCCGTCGGATATGAAAAACTGTTTTTT. Its protein is CASSLAVGYEKLFF.

This clonotype was seen a few times. This chain connects TRBV6-5 to TRBJ2-7, with D unresolved. Trimming cost V 0 bases and J 1 base, with 16 bases left between them. This CDR3 contains 17 residues. Germline V gives CDR1 MNHEY, CDR2 SVGAGI. This CDR3 reads CASSYSFSTEVSYEQYF. DNA for the CDR3: TGTGCCAGCAGTTACTCCTTTTCGACCGAGGTTTCCTACGAGCAGTACTTC.

This sequence joins TRBV7-2 and TRBJ1-3, with TRBD1 as a possible D gene (5 bases). V was pared by 2 bases and J by 1 base, with 12 bases between. Germline V gene data show CDR1 as SGHTA and CDR2 as FQGNSA. The CDR3 length is 16 residues. The CDR3 loop is CASSLNQGGSGNTIYF. CDR3 bases: TGTGCCAGCAGCTTAAATCAGGGAGGTTCTGGAAACACCATATATTTT.